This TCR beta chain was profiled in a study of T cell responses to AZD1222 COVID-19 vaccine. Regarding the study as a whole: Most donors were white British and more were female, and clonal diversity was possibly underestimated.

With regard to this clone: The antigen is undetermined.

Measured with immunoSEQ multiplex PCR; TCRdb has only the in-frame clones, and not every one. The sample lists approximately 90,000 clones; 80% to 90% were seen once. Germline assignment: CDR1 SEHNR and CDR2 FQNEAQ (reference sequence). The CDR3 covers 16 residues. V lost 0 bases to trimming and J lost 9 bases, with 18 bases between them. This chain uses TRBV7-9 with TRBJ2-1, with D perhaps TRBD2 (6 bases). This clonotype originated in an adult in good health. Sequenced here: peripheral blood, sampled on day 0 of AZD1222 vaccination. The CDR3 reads CASSLAAGPTQGEQFF. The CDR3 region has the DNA TGTGCCAGCAGCTTAGCGGCGGGACCAACCCAAGGTGAGCAGTTCTTC.